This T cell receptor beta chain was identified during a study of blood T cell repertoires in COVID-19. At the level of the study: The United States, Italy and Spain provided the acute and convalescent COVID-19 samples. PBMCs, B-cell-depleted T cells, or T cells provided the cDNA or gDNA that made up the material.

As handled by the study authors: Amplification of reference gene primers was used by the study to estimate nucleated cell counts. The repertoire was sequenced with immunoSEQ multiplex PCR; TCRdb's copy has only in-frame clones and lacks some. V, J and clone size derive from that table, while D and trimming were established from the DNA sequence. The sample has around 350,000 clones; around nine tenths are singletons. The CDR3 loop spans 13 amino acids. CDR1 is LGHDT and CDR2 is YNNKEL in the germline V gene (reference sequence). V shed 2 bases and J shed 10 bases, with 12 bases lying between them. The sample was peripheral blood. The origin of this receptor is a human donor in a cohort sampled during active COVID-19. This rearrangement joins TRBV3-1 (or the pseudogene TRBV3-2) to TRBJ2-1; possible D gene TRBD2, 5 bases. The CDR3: CASSQQKDSEQFF. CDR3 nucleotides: TGTGCCAGCAGCCAACAAAAGGACTCGGAGCAGTTCTTC.